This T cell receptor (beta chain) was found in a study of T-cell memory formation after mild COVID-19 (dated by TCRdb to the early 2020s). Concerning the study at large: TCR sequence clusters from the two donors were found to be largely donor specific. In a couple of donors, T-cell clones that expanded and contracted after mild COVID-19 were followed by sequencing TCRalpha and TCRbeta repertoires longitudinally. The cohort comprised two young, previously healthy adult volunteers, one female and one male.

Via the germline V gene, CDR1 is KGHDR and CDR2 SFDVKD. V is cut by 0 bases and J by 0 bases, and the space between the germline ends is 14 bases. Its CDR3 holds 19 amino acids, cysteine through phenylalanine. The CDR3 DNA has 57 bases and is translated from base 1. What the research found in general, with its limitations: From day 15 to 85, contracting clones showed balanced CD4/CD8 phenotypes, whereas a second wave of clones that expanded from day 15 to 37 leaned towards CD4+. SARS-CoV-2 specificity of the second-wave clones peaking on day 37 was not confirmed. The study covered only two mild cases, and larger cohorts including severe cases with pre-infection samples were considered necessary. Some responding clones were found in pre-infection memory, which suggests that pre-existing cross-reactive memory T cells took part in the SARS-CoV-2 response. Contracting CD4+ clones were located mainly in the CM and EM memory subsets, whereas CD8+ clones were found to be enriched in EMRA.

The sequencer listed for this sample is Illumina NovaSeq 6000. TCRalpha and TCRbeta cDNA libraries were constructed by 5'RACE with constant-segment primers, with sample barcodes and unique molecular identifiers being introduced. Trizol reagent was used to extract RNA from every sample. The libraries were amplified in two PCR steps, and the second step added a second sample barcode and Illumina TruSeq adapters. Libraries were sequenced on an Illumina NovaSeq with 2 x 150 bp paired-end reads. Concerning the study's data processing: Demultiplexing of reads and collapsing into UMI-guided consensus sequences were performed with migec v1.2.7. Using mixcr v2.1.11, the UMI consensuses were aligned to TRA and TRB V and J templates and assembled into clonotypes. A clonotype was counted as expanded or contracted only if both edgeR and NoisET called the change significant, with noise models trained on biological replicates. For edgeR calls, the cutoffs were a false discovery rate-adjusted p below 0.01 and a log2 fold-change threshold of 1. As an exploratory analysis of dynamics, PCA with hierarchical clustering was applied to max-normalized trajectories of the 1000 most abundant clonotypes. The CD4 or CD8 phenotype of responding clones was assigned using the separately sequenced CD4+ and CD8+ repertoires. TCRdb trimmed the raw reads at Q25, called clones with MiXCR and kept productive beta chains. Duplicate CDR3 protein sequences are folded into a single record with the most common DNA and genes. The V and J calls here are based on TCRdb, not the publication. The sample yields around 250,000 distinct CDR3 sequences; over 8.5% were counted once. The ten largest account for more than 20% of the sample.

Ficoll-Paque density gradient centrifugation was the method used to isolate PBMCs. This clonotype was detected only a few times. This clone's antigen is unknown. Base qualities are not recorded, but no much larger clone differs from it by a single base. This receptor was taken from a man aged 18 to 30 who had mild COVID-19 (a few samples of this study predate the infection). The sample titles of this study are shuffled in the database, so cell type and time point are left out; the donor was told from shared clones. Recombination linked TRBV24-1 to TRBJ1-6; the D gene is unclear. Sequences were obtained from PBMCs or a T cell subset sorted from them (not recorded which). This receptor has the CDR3 CATSDLPTRVSSYNSPLHF. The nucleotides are TGTGCCACCAGTGATTTGCCGACCAGAGTCAGCTCCTATAATTCACCCCTCCACTTT.